This TCR beta chain was obtained from a study of post-analysis software for immune sequencing data. cDNA libraries of TCR beta carried unique molecular identifiers. The source material, 1 to 10 million T cells, gave rise to 510,000 or so cDNA molecules. TCRdb redid the calling of the PCR reads with MiXCR, one entry per CDR3 protein. The sample has hundreds of thousands of distinct CDR3 sequences, approximately 39% seen once. As for this clonotype: The antigen is undetermined.

Broader study findings: Normalized Chao1 diversity was significantly reduced in patients versus controls.

What was sequenced was blood. The source is a girl aged 2-10 years with multiple sclerosis.

CDR3 DNA: TGTGCCAGCAGTTTAGAGACAGGATGGTATTCCTACAATGAGCAGTACTTC. This codes for CASSLETGWYSYNEQYF. The rearrangement links TRBV12-3 or TRBV12-4 to TRBJ2-7, with D possibly being TRBD1 (6 bases). This CDR3 has 17 residues. The V and J ends lost 1 base and 7 bases respectively, with 23 bases between them.